This T cell receptor beta chain was identified during a study of T cells in Graves' hyperthyroidism and ophthalmopathy (dated by TCRdb to the late 2010s). About the investigation overall: Peripheral blood was collected at initial diagnosis, before any treatment. The roughly 91 discovery patients were randomly divided into training and test sets at a 7:3 ratio. The paper reports TCR Vbeta CDR3 sequencing of approximately 140 peripheral blood samples: 43 ophthalmopathy, under 80 hyperthyroidism and approximately 17 progressor patients. Prospective prediction of ophthalmopathy was tested in an independent validation cohort consisting of some 20 hyperthyroidism patients and some 16 patients who later progressed to ophthalmopathy. After sampling, hyperthyroidism patients received methimazole starting at 30 mg daily, and ophthalmopathy patients received high-dose intravenous methylprednisolone. TCR V-J signatures able to tell the groups apart were searched for in a discovery cohort of more than 90 patients, of whom around 42 had Graves' ophthalmopathy and around 56 had stable Graves' hyperthyroidism. Thyroid tissue and blood T-cell repertoires from six Graves' hyperthyroidism patients were also compared in the study. Results and caveats for the whole study, not just this receptor: No statistical method was used to set the sample size in advance, and investigators knew the group allocation. During validation, the model predicted progression to ophthalmopathy a median of approximately 7 months ahead of onset, with around 71% sensitivity and about 72% specificity. Ophthalmopathy was separated from stable hyperthyroidism by a 13 V-J signature model, with around 88% sensitivity and approximately 81% specificity obtained in cross-validation and 80%/75% obtained in testing. Most expanded thyroid clonotypes (frequency above 0.001) were also found in blood, which suggests that blood repertoires may mirror thyroid immune responses.

V gives up 4 bases and J gives up 14 bases, and the segment between their germline ends measures 9 bases. The germline V gene gives CDR1 as SNHLY and CDR2 as FYNNEI. Including the terminal cysteine and phenylalanine, the CDR3 comprises 10 residues. Just CDR3 DNA is preserved here, 30 bases in frame from base 1. TCR beta CDR3 regions were amplified from RNA transcripts. A first-round RT-PCR of the TCR CDR3 used the HTBI primer set with the Qiagen OneStep RT-PCR kit. Libraries were constructed in a second round of multiplex PCR, after which size selection and purification were performed. Paired-end sequencing of the libraries was performed with 100 bp reads on an Illumina HiSeq2000. The authors' analysis ran thus. SOAPnuke was used to process the raw data, with reads discarded if the reads contained adapters or uncalled bases, had a mean Phred below 15, or lacked an exact constant-primer or identifier match. COPE v1.2.5 was used to merge high-quality paired reads, and clonotypes were defined as unique nucleotide sequences. MiTCR v1.1 was used to align clonotypes to the IMGT TRBV, TRBD and TRBJ reference segments. The analysis included only V-J combinations with a frequency above 0.0001, which together covered 99% to 99.2% of the repertoires. A TCS score was defined as the ratio of F50 (clonal expansion) to E x V (chaos), with BLOSUM62-based TCRdist applied between CDR3 peptides within each V-J. Welch's t-statistics and random forest reduced 450 to 600 V-J features to around 14, which were used in a naive Bayes classifier (R e1071). The similarity between thyroid and blood repertoires was quantified using the Morisita-Horn index. TCRdb reran the public reads through fastp at Q25 and MiXCR, keeping productive beta chains. Every distinct CDR3 protein forms one entry, paired with its most common genes and DNA. The V and J calls come from TCRdb's annotation, not from the publication. This sample holds about 99,000 distinct CDR3 sequences; about 50% were observed only once. Together, the top ten hold 26% of the sample.

Only one count was recorded for this clonotype. No antigen is known for it. Qualities for individual bases were not recorded, and no much larger clone is one base off. One read alone is weak evidence. Stable Graves' hyperthyroidism was defined as no progression to ophthalmopathy during 18 months of follow-up. Hyperthyroidism patients were newly diagnosed, had a disease duration of under 2 months, and were aged 18 to 65 years. Exclusion was applied to patients with uncontrolled infections, other autoimmune diseases, pregnancy or lactation. Diagnoses were established on the basis of clinical symptoms, serum thyroxine and TRAb, thyroid ultrasound, and orbital computed tomography. Ficoll-Paque density gradient centrifugation was used to isolate PBMCs from under 11 ml of fresh peripheral blood. Total RNA was extracted using Trizol reagent, and RNA quality was assessed on an Agilent 2100 Bioanalyzer.

The receptor was isolated from a man between 35 and 55 years old with Graves' hyperthyroidism. Material: blood. The chain joins TRBV2 to TRBJ1-5; matching of 5 bases hints at TRBD1 as the D gene. The DNA reads TGTGCCAGCAGTGGCAGGGTAGAGCATTTT. Translated, this gives CASSGRVEHF. Supplemented by the reference TRBV2 and TRBJ1-5 proteins around the CDR3, the complete variable domain is EPEVTQTPSHQVTQMGQEVILRCVPISNHLYFYWYRQILGQKVEFLVSFYNNEISEKSEIFDDQFSVERPDGSNFTLKIRSTKLEDSAMYFCASSGRVEHFGDGTRLSIL.